This T cell receptor beta chain was captured by sequencing in a study of OX40 agonist ivuxolimab in advanced cancers. Assay: immunoSEQ multiplex PCR; the TCRdb copy retains only in-frame clones and omits some. This table holds around 76,000 clones, more than 80% found once. The ends lost 5 bases at V and 1 base at J; junction bases unmatched: 8. Germline V gene sequence: CDR1 MNHNY, CDR2 SVGAGI (reference sequence). The CDR3 covers 16 residues. This chain joins TRBV6-6 and TRBJ2-4, with TRBD1 identical over 7 bases. This clonotype originated in an adult with an advanced solid tumor such as melanoma, head and neck, liver or kidney cancer. Sample: CD4+ or CD8+ T cells sorted from blood, taken in a trial of the OX40 agonist ivuxolimab. CDR3 nucleotide sequence: TGTGCCAGCAGTGGATTACCGGGACAGGCCAAAAACATTCAGTACTTC. As protein: CASSGLPGQAKNIQYF.